The rows below give T cell receptor beta chains drawn from one sample of a study of blood T cell repertoires in COVID-19. TCRdb's table, derived via immunoSEQ multiplex PCR, lists solely in-frame clones and lacks some. The data contain about 300,000 clones, under 90% of them seen just once; the ten biggest clones take up 8% to 10%. The source material was peripheral blood. Receptors were obtained from a woman aged 50 to 60 who had recovered from COVID-19. The CDR3 runs from the conserved cysteine through the conserved F or W. The order of the fields is D gene, clone size, J gene, V gene, CDR3 DNA, CDR3 protein. The D gene is left open where the match is weak. For some rows the clone size is stated as once, few or many, or as a class when expanded; others skip it.

D: TRBD1
size: .
J: TRBJ2-6
V: TRBV19
DNA: TGTGCCAGTAGTATCCGGGACAGGGATTACTCTGGGGCCAACGTCCTGACTTTC
CDR3: CASSIRDRDYSGANVLTF

D: TRBD1
size: .
J: TRBJ1-4
V: TRBV28
DNA: TGTGCCAGCAGAACCCAGGGGGCCGATGAAAAACTGTTTTTT
CDR3: CASRTQGADEKLFF

D: TRBD1
size: .
J: TRBJ1-2
V: TRBV27
DNA: TGTGCCAGCAGTTTATTTAACAGGGGAGACTATGGCTACACCTTC
CDR3: CASSLFNRGDYGYTF

D: .
size: .
J: TRBJ1-6
V: TRBV5-5
DNA: TGTGCCAGCAGCTTAGCCGGGACATGGGGTTCACCCCTCCACTTT
CDR3: CASSLAGTWGSPLHF

D: .
size: .
J: TRBJ2-7
V: TRBV4-3
DNA: TGCGCCAGCAGCCAAGATTCCCGAACGGGCTCCTACGAGCAGTACTTC
CDR3: CASSQDSRTGSYEQYF

D: TRBD2
size: .
J: TRBJ2-3
V: TRBV5-1
DNA: TGCGCCAGCAGCCCTTCTGGAGCTCGCGGGAGACAGACGCAGTATTTT
CDR3: CASSPSGARGRQTQYF

D: TRBD2
size: .
J: TRBJ2-7
V: TRBV3-1/TRBV3-2
DNA: TGTGCCAGCAGCCTCGGACTAGCGGGAACCTACGAGCAGTACTTC
CDR3: CASSLGLAGTYEQYF

D: TRBD1
size: .
J: TRBJ1-1
V: TRBV30
DNA: TGTGCCTGGCGCAGGGGGAGTGGGGAAGCTTTCTTT
CDR3: CAWRRGSGEAFF

D: .
size: .
J: TRBJ2-3
V: TRBV24-1
DNA: TGTGCCACCAGTGACCTCGGGGGGCATTCAGATACGCAGTATTTT
CDR3: CATSDLGGHSDTQYF

D: .
size: .
J: TRBJ2-5
V: TRBV4-3
DNA: TGCGCCAGCAGCCAAGATCGGCGTGCGGAAGAGACCCAGTACTTC
CDR3: CASSQDRRAEETQYF

D: TRBD1
size: many
J: TRBJ1-2
V: TRBV30
DNA: TGTGCCTGGAGTGGAGGGGGCAGCTACACCTTC
CDR3: CAWSGGGSYTF

D: .
size: .
J: TRBJ1-6
V: TRBV6-5
DNA: TGTGCCAGCAGCCTACAGGGCTCTTATAATTCACCCCTCCACTTT
CDR3: CASSLQGSYNSPLHF

D: TRBD2
size: .
J: TRBJ2-3
V: TRBV2
DNA: TGTGCCAGCAGGGGCCGTAGAAGCGGGGCTAGCACAGATACGCAGTATTTT
CDR3: CASRGRRSGASTDTQYF

D: .
size: .
J: TRBJ1-6
V: TRBV7-2
DNA: TGTGCCAGCAGCTTAGCGATAGCCGGGTCACCCCTCCACTTT
CDR3: CASSLAIAGSPLHF

D: TRBD2
size: .
J: TRBJ2-1
V: TRBV7-3
DNA: TGTGCCAGCAGCCCCGGGACTAGCGGGAGTGAGCAGTTCTTC
CDR3: CASSPGTSGSEQFF

D: .
size: .
J: TRBJ2-5
V: TRBV9
DNA: TGTGCCAGCAGCGTAGAAGAGGGAGTTCTCGGAGAGACCCAGTACTTC
CDR3: CASSVEEGVLGETQYF

D: TRBD1
size: .
J: TRBJ2-1
V: TRBV29-1
DNA: TGCAGCGTTGGGGGACAGCTTTACAATGAGCAGTTCTTC
CDR3: CSVGGQLYNEQFF

D: .
size: once
J: TRBJ1-4
V: TRBV18
DNA: TGTGCCAGCTCACTTGCCCAGCCTTGGGCAGGGGAAAAACTGTTTTTT
CDR3: CASSLAQPWAGEKLFF

D: .
size: .
J: TRBJ2-5
V: TRBV6-5
DNA: TGTGCCAGCAGCCTAAACCGAGGCCTCCAAGAGACCCAGTACTTC
CDR3: CASSLNRGLQETQYF

D: TRBD2
size: .
J: TRBJ2-1
V: TRBV4-2
DNA: TGTGCCAGCAGCCCGATCACTAGCGGGAGTATACGCGAGCAGTTCTTC
CDR3: CASSPITSGSIREQFF

D: .
size: .
J: TRBJ1-5
V: TRBV11-2
DNA: TGTGCCAGCAGCTTAGAGGGCTACGTTTATCAGCCCCAGCATTTT
CDR3: CASSLEGYVYQPQHF

D: TRBD2
size: .
J: TRBJ2-4
V: TRBV4-2
DNA: TGTGCCAGCAGCCAAGAACTTTTGTCGCCTAGCGGTAAAAACATTCAGTACTTC
CDR3: CASSQELLSPSGKNIQYF